Below, 30 T cell receptor beta chains from the same sample are listed, as sequenced in a study of identical twins. TCRdb re-analysed the 5' RACE reads in MiXCR, keeping a single row per CDR3 protein. The sample includes some 560,000 distinct CDR3 sequences, just under 10% seen only once; the top ten take 3%. These data were likewise used in another study, on yellow fever vaccine responses in identical twins.

The source material was PBMCs. The receptors stem from a woman aged 18-29 years in good health.

J is TRBJ2-7 and V is TRBV6-1, with 7 bases lining up with TRBD1. Per the germline V gene, CDR1 is MNHNS and CDR2 is SASEGT. The CDR3 has 13 amino acids. J lost 1 base, V lost 6 bases, and 3 bases had no gene match. The CDR3 sequence is CASRDRESYEQYF. The CDR3 bases are TGTGCCAGCAGAGACAGGGAATCCTACGAGCAGTACTTC.

This clonotype has more than one count but fewer than ten. This chain links TRBV3-1 with TRBJ1-2, with 7 bases lining up with TRBD1. Germline V CDR1 and CDR2: LGHDT, YNNKEL (reference sequence). This CDR3 comprises 16 residues. V dropped 0 bases and J dropped 4; count of bases not matched to a gene: 8. The CDR3 loop is CASSQDRGYLVYGYTF. CDR3 in DNA: TGTGCCAGCAGCCAAGACAGGGGGTACCTAGTCTATGGCTACACCTTC.

The chain joins TRBV7-8 to TRBJ1-1, with TRBD1 matching 8 bases. Germline V gives CDR1 SGHVS, CDR2 FQNEAQ. This CDR3 comprises 13 residues. J gave up 3 bases and V 4 bases, and 1 base lay outside the gene matches. DNA for the CDR3: TGTGCCAGCAGCTCAGGGGGCGACACTGAAGCTTTCTTT. Encoded protein: CASSSGGDTEAFF. The full variable domain, completed using reference TRBV7-8 and TRBJ1-1, is GAGVSQSPRYKVAKRGQDVALRCDPISGHVSLFWYQQALGQGPEFLTYFQNEAQLDKSGLPSDRFFAERPEGSVSTLKIQRTQQEDSAVYLCASSSGGDTEAFFGQGTRLTVV.

At least ten counts were recorded for this clonotype. This rearrangement joins TRBV7-6 to TRBJ2-7; 11 bases fit TRBD1. The CDR3 spans 14 residues. V trimming: 6 bases; J trimming: 4 bases; junction bases outside the gene matches: 5. Germline CDR1 SGHVS, CDR2 FNYEAQ. The DNA of the CDR3 is TGTGCCAGCAGTCGGACAGGGGGCAGATACGAGCAGTACTTC. Its translation is CASSRTGGRYEQYF.

The rearrangement uses TRBV7-9 and TRBJ2-3, with D possibly being TRBD1 or TRBD2 (5 bases each). V was clipped by 1 base and J by 5 bases, with 13 bases between them. The length of the CDR3 is 15 residues. Germline values: CDR1 SEHNR, CDR2 FQNEAQ (reference sequence). DNA for the CDR3: TGTGCCAGCAGCTTAGGGGGACCAACGGGAGATACGCAGTATTTT. This encodes CASSLGGPTGDTQYF.

The chain employs TRBV4-1 and TRBJ2-7, with a weak D call TRBD2 (6 bases). Germline V gene sequence: CDR1 MGHRA, CDR2 YSYEKL. Between the trimmed V and J ends, which lost 1 base and 3 bases, there was a span of 13 bases. The CDR3 extends over 15 amino acids. CDR3 sequence reads: CASSQVAGTFYEQYF. Here the CDR3 DNA reads TGCGCCAGCAGCCAAGTAGCCGGGACTTTCTACGAGCAGTACTTC.

In its sample, this clonotype was seen a few times. The gene calls are TRBV5-1 and TRBJ2-1, with D perhaps given as TRBD1 or TRBD2 (6 bases each). CDR3 length: 15 residues. Deletions cut 3 bases from V and 6 bases from J, with 16 bases between. CDR1 and CDR2 (germline): SGHRS, YFSETQ. CDR3 sequence (DNA): TGCGCCAGCAGCTCGACAGGTCTAGCGCTCAATGAGCAGTTCTTC. As protein: CASSSTGLALNEQFF.

The table lists this clonotype with many counts. This sequence joins TRBV6-1 and TRBJ2-3; 7 nucleotides agree with TRBD1. J was trimmed by 0 bases and V by 5 bases; bases with no gene match: 11. Germline CDR1 is MNHNS and CDR2 is SASEGT. CDR3 length equals 17 residues. The CDR3 coding sequence is TGTGCCAGCAGTAAACAGGGGTCCCTGGGGAGCACAGATACGCAGTATTTT. It yields the protein CASSKQGSLGSTDTQYF.

For this clonotype: One junction end does not reproduce the germline sequence, and a read error may be involved. J is TRBJ2-3 and V is TRBV11-2; no clear D. CDR1 and CDR2 from the germline V gene are SGHAT and FQNNGV. The CDR3 loop spans 14 amino acids. The CDR3 loop reads CASSRSKATDTRYF. The CDR3 nucleotides read TGTGCCAGCAGCCGCTCGAAAGCCACAGATACGCGGTATTTT.

This clonotype was detected ten times or more. The CDR3 sequence: CASSPGQGETGELFF. The CDR3 DNA reads as TGTGCCAGCAGCCCCGGACAGGGTGAAACCGGGGAGCTGTTTTTT. This rearrangement joins TRBV12-3 or TRBV12-4 to TRBJ2-2, with 8 positions matching TRBD1. This CDR3 comprises 15 residues. The trim removed 6 bases at V and 5 bases at J, leaving 8 bases unmatched.

In its sample, this clonotype was seen many times. The V gene is TRBV7-8, the J gene TRBJ2-5; 7 bases fit TRBD1. Germline loops: CDR1 SGHVS, CDR2 FQNEAQ. The CDR3 totals 14 residues. Germline trimming cut 5 bases from V and 2 bases from J; bases unmatched to any gene: 5. The CDR3 DNA reads as TGTGCCAGCAGCCCCACAGGGGTTCAAGAGACCCAGTACTTC. Translating it yields CASSPTGVQETQYF.

The table lists this clonotype with many counts. This sequence joins TRBV6-1 and TRBJ2-4; 8 bases line up with TRBD1. With 4 bases clipped from V and 4 bases from J, the junction kept 0 bases outside the gene matches. The CDR3 consists of 13 residues. CDR1 and CDR2 (germline): MNHNS, SASEGT. The CDR3 is CASSGQGKNIQYF. CDR3 in DNA: TGTGCCAGCAGTGGACAGGGGAAAAACATTCAGTACTTC.

This clonotype appeared many times. V and J are TRBV7-9 and TRBJ2-5, with D maybe TRBD1 (5 bases). Germline assignment: CDR1 SEHNR and CDR2 FQNEAQ (reference sequence). CDR3 length: 17 residues. V was cut by 3 bases and J by 0 bases, with 17 bases left in between. CDR3 DNA sequence: TGTGCCAGCAGCTTTCTCCGTGACAGAGACTACCAAGAGACCCAGTACTTC. Its protein is CASSFLRDRDYQETQYF.

This clonotype showed up just a few times. V and J are TRBV16 and TRBJ1-5; D might be TRBD1 (5 bases). V was clipped by 5 bases and J by 7 bases, with 12 bases between them. The CDR3 consists of 13 residues. Per germline, CDR1 KGHSY and CDR2 FQNENV. The chain's CDR3 is CASSTFGAQPQHF. In nucleotides, the CDR3 is TGTGCCAGCAGCACTTTCGGGGCACAGCCCCAGCATTTT.

This clonotype came up a few times. The chain recombines TRBV7-6 with TRBJ2-5; unclear D gene. Germline CDR1 is SGHVS and CDR2 is FNYEAQ. Trimming cost V 4 bases and J 2 bases, with 11 bases left between them. The CDR3 loop spans 14 amino acids. CDR3 in amino acids: CASSSEARQETQYF. The CDR3 DNA reads as TGTGCCAGCAGCTCCGAGGCCAGGCAAGAGACCCAGTACTTC.

In its sample, this clonotype was seen many times. The J gene is TRBJ1-2, the V gene TRBV6-5; perhaps TRBD1 as D (6 bases). The CDR3 is 15 amino acids. Germline assignment: CDR1 MNHEY and CDR2 SVGAGI. Between the trimmed V and J ends, which lost 4 bases and 1 base, there was a span of 13 bases. CDR3 residues: CASSWGQKLNYGYTF. CDR3 sequence (DNA): TGTGCCAGCAGTTGGGGGCAGAAACTTAACTATGGCTACACCTTC.

This clonotype was seen more than once but under ten times. J is TRBJ2-5 and V is TRBV28, with 12 bases lining up with TRBD2. Trimming took 5 bases from V and 4 from J; bases not matched to a gene: 14. Germline CDR1 and CDR2: MDHEN and SYDVKM. The CDR3 is 18 amino acids. CDR3 nucleotides: TGTGCCAGCAGTGTCCCTAGCGGGGGGGGGAATGGTGGAGAGACCCAGTACTTC. Translation gives CASSVPSGGGNGGETQYF. The full variable domain, its missing parts supplied by reference TRBV28 and TRBJ2-5, is DVKVTQSSRYLVKRTGEKVFLECVQDMDHENMFWYRQDPGLGLRLIYFSYDVKMKEKGDIPEGYSVSREKKERFSLILESASTNQTSMYLCASSVPSGGGNGGETQYFGPGTRLLVL.

The chain links TRBV27 to TRBJ2-7; 8 bases align to TRBD2. The CDR3 covers 19 residues. V shed 7 bases and J 2 bases; nucleotides not matched to a gene: 22. Germline loops: CDR1 MNHEY, CDR2 SMNVEV (reference sequence). The CDR3, as DNA: TGTGCCAGCACCCCCCATCCGGGACTAGGAGGGCGGGAAACCTACGAGCAGTACTTC. It yields the protein CASTPHPGLGGRETYEQYF.

There are a few counts of this clonotype. The chain joins TRBV5-6 to TRBJ2-4, with D possibly matching TRBD2 (5 bases). Germline CDR1 is SGHDT and CDR2 is YYEEEE. The CDR3 totals 20 residues. Between the trimmed V and J ends, which lost 0 bases and 0 bases, there was a span of 22 bases. The CDR3 reads CASSLGLADRLPLAKNIQYF. The CDR3 nucleotides are TGTGCCAGCAGCTTGGGCCTAGCTGATCGTCTACCCCTAGCCAAAAACATTCAGTACTTC.

This clonotype was counted at least ten times. The V and J genes are TRBV3-1 and TRBJ2-2; D is unresolved. Trimming cost V 1 base and J 4 bases, with 4 bases left between them. This CDR3 has 13 residues. Germline V gives CDR1 LGHDT, CDR2 YNNKEL (reference sequence). Written as DNA, the CDR3 is TGTGCCAGCAGCCAAGTAAGCACCGGGGAGCTGTTTTTT. Its translation: CASSQVSTGELFF. The entire variable domain, with the rest obtained from reference TRBV3-1 and TRBJ2-2, is as follows: DTAVSQTPKYLVTQMGNDKSIKCEQNLGHDTMYWYKQDSKKFLKIMFSYNNKELIINETVPNRFSPKSPDKAHLNLHINSLELGDSAVYFCASSQVSTGELFFGEGSRLTVL.

The sample holds a few counts of this clonotype. The chain recombines TRBV3-1 with TRBJ2-3; 9 nucleotides agree with TRBD2. The ends lost 1 base at V and 1 base at J; junction bases unmatched: 6. The CDR3 runs 17 residues. Germline loops: CDR1 LGHDT, CDR2 YNNKEL (reference sequence). CDR3 DNA: TGTGCCAGCAGCCAAGTCGAAGCGGGAGGAGGCACAGATACGCAGTATTTT. This encodes CASSQVEAGGGTDTQYF.

The chain couples TRBV4-3 to TRBJ2-5; either TRBD1 or TRBD2 may supply D (5 bases each). The CDR3 spans 17 residues. The germline CDR1 and CDR2 sequences are LGHNA and YSLEER. Between the trimmed V and J ends, which lost 1 base and 1 base, there was a span of 16 bases. CDR3 region: CASSQGQNLRAQETQYF. CDR3 in DNA: TGCGCCAGCAGCCAAGGACAGAACCTGAGGGCCCAAGAGACCCAGTACTTC.

This clonotype was seen many times. This chain's CDR3 is CASSLSEINEQFF. The CDR3, as DNA: TGTGCCAGCAGTTTATCCGAGATCAATGAGCAGTTCTTC. The chain links TRBV27 to TRBJ2-1; D is uncertain. CDR3 length equals 13 residues. The germline V gene has CDR1 MNHEY and CDR2 SMNVEV (reference sequence). V was pared by 0 bases and J by 6 bases, with 6 bases between.

This rearrangement joins TRBV7-2 to TRBJ2-7; weak D call: TRBD2 (6 bases). V was shortened by 4 bases and J by 1 base, with 17 bases between the two germline ends. This CDR3 comprises 16 residues. Germline loops: CDR1 SGHTA, CDR2 FQGNSA. CDR3 sequence: CASSSPPSAGSYEQYF. The CDR3 DNA reads as TGTGCCAGCAGCTCCCCGCCTAGCGCTGGTTCCTACGAGCAGTACTTC.

CDR3 amino acids: CASSLYSGRSYNEQFF. DNA of the CDR3: TGCGCCAGCAGCTTGTATAGCGGGCGCTCCTACAATGAGCAGTTCTTC. The rearrangement joins TRBV5-1 to TRBJ2-1, with 7 bases matching TRBD2. This CDR3 is 16 amino acids long. The J segment lost 0 bases and the V segment lost 1 base, leaving 4 bases of the junction unmatched. The germline gives CDR1 SGHRS, CDR2 YFSETQ.

This clonotype was recorded at least ten times. Germline and junction disagree at one end, which may indicate a read error. The gene calls are TRBV27 and TRBJ2-1, with 8 bases fitting TRBD2. Germline assignment: CDR1 MNHEY and CDR2 SMNVEV (reference sequence). The CDR3 contains 12 residues. The CDR3 region has the DNA TGTGTAACGGGGGGGCCCTATAATGAGCAGTTCTTC. Its protein is CVTGGPYNEQFF.

This clonotype was detected only a few times. The junction shows a germline mismatch at one end, possibly a read error. The chain combines TRBV3-1 with TRBJ2-2; TRBD2 matches 13 bases. CDR3 length: 19 amino acids. In germline, CDR1 is LGHDT, CDR2 YNNKEL (reference sequence). For the CDR3, the DNA is TGTGCCAGCACCCAAAATGGACTAGCGGGAGTTTTCGGCACCGGGGAGCTGTTTTTT. It translates to CASTQNGLAGVFGTGELFF. Full variable domain (missing parts from reference TRBV3-1 and TRBJ2-2): DTAVSQTPKYLVTQMGNDKSIKCEQNLGHDTMYWYKQDSKKFLKIMFSYNNKELIINETVPNRFSPKSPDKAHLNLHINSLELGDSAVYFCASTQNGLAGVFGTGELFFGEGSRLTVL.

This clonotype was counted at least ten times. This chain connects TRBV12-3 or TRBV12-4 to TRBJ2-7, with D unresolved. The CDR3 is 14 residues long. Trimming took off 1 base at V and 5 bases at J, with 12 bases between the two ends. DNA of the CDR3: TGTGCCAGCAGTTTAGGTATAGGGCGAGACGAGCAGTACTTC. Its protein product is CASSLGIGRDEQYF.

The sample holds many counts of this clonotype. This chain uses TRBV12-3 or TRBV12-4 with TRBJ2-3; the D is unclear. The CDR3 covers 13 residues. V lost 2 bases, J lost 1 base, and 4 bases lay in between. The CDR3 sequence: CASSLFGTDTQYF. CDR3 in DNA: TGTGCCAGCAGTTTATTCGGCACAGATACGCAGTATTTT.

This clonotype occurred many times. J is TRBJ2-5 and V is TRBV29-1; the D gene is possibly TRBD2 (6 bases). Deletions cut 8 bases from V and 4 bases from J, with 26 bases between. This CDR3 spans 16 amino acids. Per germline, CDR1 SQVTM and CDR2 ANQGSEA. The CDR3 region is CSTPPSGSPPGETQYF. CDR3 coding DNA: TGCAGCACTCCTCCCTCCGGGAGCCCACCGGGAGAGACCCAGTACTTC.